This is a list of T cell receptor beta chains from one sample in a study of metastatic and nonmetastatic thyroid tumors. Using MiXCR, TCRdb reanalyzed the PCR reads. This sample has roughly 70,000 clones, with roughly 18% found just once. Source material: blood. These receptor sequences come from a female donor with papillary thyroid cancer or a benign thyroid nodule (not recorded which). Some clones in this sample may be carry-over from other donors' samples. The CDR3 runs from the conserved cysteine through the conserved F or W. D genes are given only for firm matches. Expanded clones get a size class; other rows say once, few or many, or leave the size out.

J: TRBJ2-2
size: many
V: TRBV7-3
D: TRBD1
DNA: TGTGCCAGCAGCCTAACCGGGACAGACACCGGGGAGCTGTTTTTT
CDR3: CASSLTGTDTGELFF

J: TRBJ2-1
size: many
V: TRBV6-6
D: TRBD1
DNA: TGTGCCAGCTATAACCCGGGACAGGGGAGGAGAGATTCCTACAATGAGCAGTTCTTC
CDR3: CASYNPGQGRRDSYNEQFF

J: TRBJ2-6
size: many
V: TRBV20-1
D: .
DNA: TGCAGTGCTATGCCAGTTGGGGCCAACGTCCTGACTTTC
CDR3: CSAMPVGANVLTF

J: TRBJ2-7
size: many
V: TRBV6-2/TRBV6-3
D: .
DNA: TGTGCCAGCAGTTACACAAAACGCTCACTAAGCTCCTACGAGCAGTACTTC
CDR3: CASSYTKRSLSSYEQYF

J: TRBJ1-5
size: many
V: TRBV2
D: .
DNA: TGTGCCAGCAGTGAGGGCCGAAATCAGCCCCAGCATTTT
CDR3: CASSEGRNQPQHF

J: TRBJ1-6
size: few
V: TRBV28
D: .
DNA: TGTGCCAGCAGTTACAAGATGAATTCACCCCTCCACTTT
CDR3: CASSYKMNSPLHF

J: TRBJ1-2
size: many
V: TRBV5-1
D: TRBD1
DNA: TGCGCCAGCAGCTTGGAGGGGGCCGGGTCCCTTTATGGCTACACCTTC
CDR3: CASSLEGAGSLYGYTF

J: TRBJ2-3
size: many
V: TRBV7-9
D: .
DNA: TGTGCCACCGAAGGGGGGGAGAGCACAGATACGCAGTATTTT
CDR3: CATEGGESTDTQYF

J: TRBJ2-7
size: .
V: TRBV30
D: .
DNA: TGTGCCTGGAGTAGGGGCGCCGCCTACGAGCAGTACTTC
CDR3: CAWSRGAAYEQYF

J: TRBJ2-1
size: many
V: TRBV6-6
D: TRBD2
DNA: TGTGCCAGCAGTTACGGTTGGCGGGAGTATGAGCAGTTCTTC
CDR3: CASSYGWREYEQFF